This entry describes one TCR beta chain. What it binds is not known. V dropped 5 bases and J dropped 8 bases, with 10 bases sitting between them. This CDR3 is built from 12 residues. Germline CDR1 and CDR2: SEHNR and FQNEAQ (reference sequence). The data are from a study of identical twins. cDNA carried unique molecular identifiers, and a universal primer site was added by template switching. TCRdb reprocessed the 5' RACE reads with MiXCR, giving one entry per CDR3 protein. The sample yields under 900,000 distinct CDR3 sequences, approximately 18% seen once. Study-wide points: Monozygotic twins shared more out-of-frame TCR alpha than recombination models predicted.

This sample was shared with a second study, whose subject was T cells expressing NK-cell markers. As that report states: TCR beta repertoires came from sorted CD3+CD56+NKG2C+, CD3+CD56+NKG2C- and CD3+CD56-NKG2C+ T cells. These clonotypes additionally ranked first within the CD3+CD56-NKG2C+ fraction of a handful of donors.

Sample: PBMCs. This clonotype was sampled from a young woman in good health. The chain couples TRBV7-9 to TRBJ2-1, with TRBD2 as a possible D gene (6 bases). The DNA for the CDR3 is TGTGCCAGCAGCCCGGGGGATGATGAGCAGTTCTTC. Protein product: CASSPGDDEQFF.